A single sample is the source of the 17 T cell receptor beta chains below, sequenced in a study of yellow fever vaccine responses in identical twins. TCRdb fed the RT-PCR reads into MiXCR, producing one record per CDR3 protein. Of roughly 7,200 distinct CDR3 sequences in the sample, about four fifths were seen once. The sample consisted of T cells from blood (PBMCs), unsorted or a sorted subset (not recorded which), taken before or after yellow fever vaccination (not recorded which). These receptors came from a woman aged 18-29 years who received the yellow fever vaccine.

This clonotype was found a few times. DNA for the CDR3: TGCGCCACCATCCCCAGGGGGGGTAATGAAAAACTGTTTTTT. It specifies CATIPRGGNEKLFF. This chain joins TRBV23-1 and TRBJ1-4; 7 bases agree with TRBD1. TRBV23-1 is classed as an ORF, of uncertain function. The junction had 9 bases not matched to a gene; V was cut back by 10 bases and J by 4 bases. The CDR3 totals 14 residues.

The V and J genes are TRBV11-1 and TRBJ2-5; D unresolved. The germline gives CDR1 SGHAT, CDR2 FQDESV (reference sequence). Trimming took 5 bases from V and 0 from J, leaving 7 bases between them. The length of the CDR3 is 13 residues. The CDR3 spells CASSQIYQETQYF. The CDR3 coding sequence is TGTGCCAGCAGCCAAATTTACCAAGAGACCCAGTACTTC. Full variable domain (rest looked up from reference TRBV11-1 and TRBJ2-5): EAEVAQSPRYKITEKSQAVAFWCDPISGHATLYWYRQILGQGPELLVQFQDESVVDDSQLPKDRFSAERLKGVDSTLKIQPAELGDSAMYLCASSQIYQETQYFGPGTRLLVL.

The chain has TRBV9 and TRBJ2-3; D not resolved. Germline CDR1 SGDLS, CDR2 YYNGEE. The CDR3 length is 13 residues. V was trimmed by 4 bases and J by 2 bases, leaving 8 bases between them. The CDR3 nucleotides read TGTGCCAGCAGCCCAAGGAACACAGATACGCAGTATTTT. As protein: CASSPRNTDTQYF.

The CDR3 DNA sequence: TGCAGTGCTAGCGGACTAGCGGGAGTCTCCTACAATGAGCAGTTCTTC. Translating gives CSASGLAGVSYNEQFF. The chain has TRBV20-1 and TRBJ2-1, with TRBD2 identical over 13 bases. This CDR3 is 16 amino acids long. Looked up from germline, CDR1 is DFQATT and CDR2 is SNEGSKA (reference sequence). The ends lost 3 bases at V and 0 bases at J; junction bases unmatched: 2.

This chain links TRBV6-2 or TRBV6-3 with TRBJ2-7, with D possibly matching TRBD1 (6 bases). The CDR3 loop spans 13 amino acids. Germline lookup yields CDR1 MNHEY and CDR2 SVGEGT. The V and J ends lost 4 bases and 3 bases respectively, with 10 bases between them. The CDR3 DNA reads as TGTGCCAGCAGTTGGACAGAGGGCTACGAGCAGTACTTC. Its translation: CASSWTEGYEQYF.

In its sample, this clonotype was seen a few times. The V call is TRBV19, the J call TRBJ2-1; D not certain. The CDR3 totals 13 residues. Germline assignment: CDR1 LNHDA and CDR2 SQIVND (reference sequence). V was cut by 4 bases and J by 3 bases, with 7 bases left in between. This chain's CDR3 is CASSSSDYNEQFF. The DNA of the CDR3 is TGTGCCAGTAGTAGCTCAGACTACAATGAGCAGTTCTTC. Combining the CDR3 with reference TRBV19 and TRBJ2-1 gives the whole variable domain DGGITQSPKYLFRKEGQNVTLSCEQNLNHDAMYWYRQDPGQGLRLIYYSQIVNDFQKGDIAEGYSVSREKKESFPLTVTSAQKNPTAFYLCASSSSDYNEQFFGPGTRLTVL.

With regard to this clonotype: The junction and the germline gene differ at one end; a read error may be behind it. The CDR3 loop reads CASRRLEKEQYF. In DNA form, the CDR3 reads TGCGCCAGCAGGAGGCTTGAAAAAGAGCAATACTTC. J is TRBJ2-7 and V is TRBV5-1; no reliable D call. The CDR3 loop spans 12 amino acids. The germline CDR1 and CDR2 sequences are SGHRS and YFSETQ.

Notes on this clonotype: The junction does not match germline at one end; this may be a read error. The genes are TRBV29-1 and TRBJ1-5; D gene unclear. CDR1 is SQVTM, CDR2 ANQGSEA, per germline. This CDR3 region has 12 residues. The CDR3 loop is CSVEDGRQAQHF. The DNA for the CDR3 is TGCAGCGTCGAGGACGGTCGTCAGGCCCAGCATTTT. Together with reference TRBV29-1 and TRBJ1-5, the CDR3 gives the full variable domain: SAVISQKPSRDICQRGTSLTIQCQVDSQVTMMFWYRQQPGQSLTLIATANQGSEATYESGFVIDKFPISRPNLTFSTLTVSNMSPEDSSIYLCSVEDGRQAQHFGDGTRLSIL.

The chain couples TRBV2 to TRBJ2-3; D is unresolved. The CDR3 loop spans 17 amino acids. Trimming pared 0 bases from V and 0 bases from J, leaving 13 bases between. Germline V lookup: CDR1 SNHLY, CDR2 FYNNEI. The chain's CDR3 is CASSEALRSYSTDTQYF. The CDR3 DNA reads TGTGCCAGCAGTGAAGCGCTTCGATCCTATAGCACAGATACGCAGTATTTT.

The V gene is TRBV18, the J gene TRBJ2-7, with TRBD1 matching 7 bases. CDR3 length: 16 amino acids. V shed 0 bases, J shed 2 bases, and the junction held 7 bases outside the gene matches. The germline CDR1 and CDR2 sequences are KGHSH and LQKENI. The CDR3 region is CASSPPSGGITYEQYF. The CDR3 DNA is TGTGCCAGCTCACCACCGTCAGGGGGTATCACCTACGAGCAGTACTTC.

This chain connects TRBV27 to TRBJ2-7; D unresolved. The germline CDR1 and CDR2 sequences are MNHEY and SMNVEV (reference sequence). Trimming removed 8 bases from V and 2 bases from J, with 13 bases in between. The CDR3 contains 13 residues. The DNA for the CDR3 is TGTGCCAGCGGGAAGGGTAGCACCTACGAGCAGTACTTC. Encoded protein: CASGKGSTYEQYF.

The J gene is TRBJ2-1, the V gene TRBV6-2 or TRBV6-3, with a weak D call TRBD1 (6 bases). CDR1 MNHEY and CDR2 SVGEGT come from the germline V gene. The V and J ends lost 4 bases and 3 bases respectively, with 13 bases between them. The CDR3 contains 15 residues. The CDR3 bases are TGTGCCAGCAGTTTAGTTTTACAGGGCTACAATGAGCAGTTCTTC. This codes for CASSLVLQGYNEQFF.

The chain employs TRBV4-2 and TRBJ2-7, with unresolved D. The CDR3 is 13 residues long. Between the trimmed V and J ends, which lost 1 base and 1 base, there was a span of 5 bases. In germline, CDR1 is LGHNA, CDR2 YNFKEQ. The DNA for the CDR3 is TGTGCCAGCAGCCAAGGACCGTCCTACGAGCAGTACTTC. Amino acid sequence: CASSQGPSYEQYF.

This clonotype was counted between two and nine times. The chain has TRBV7-2 and TRBJ1-5, with D tentatively TRBD1 (6 bases). CDR1 is SGHTA and CDR2 is FQGNSA in the germline V gene. V dropped 6 bases and J dropped 7 bases, with 16 bases sitting between them. The CDR3 length is 14 residues. The CDR3 region is CASRGPRGAQPQHF. The CDR3 DNA reads TGTGCCAGCAGGGGCCCCAGGGGAGCGCAGCCCCAGCATTTT.

V gene TRBV11-1 combines with J gene TRBJ1-1; 7 bases map to TRBD1. The CDR3 spans 16 residues. V shed 0 bases and J 6 bases; nucleotides not matched to a gene: 10. Germline V lookup: CDR1 SGHAT, CDR2 FQDESV (reference sequence). The CDR3 DNA sequence: TGTGCCAGCAGCTTAGCTGGGACAGCTTACGCGCCTGAAGCTTTCTTT. Translation gives CASSLAGTAYAPEAFF.

V gene TRBV9 combines with J gene TRBJ2-6; 7 nucleotides align to TRBD2. The CDR3 sequence is 17 residues long. Germline lookup yields CDR1 SGDLS and CDR2 YYNGEE. The trim removed 0 bases at V and 0 bases at J, leaving 3 bases unmatched. The CDR3 sequence: CASSVGDYFSGANVLTF. As DNA, the CDR3 is TGTGCCAGCAGCGTAGGGGACTACTTCTCTGGGGCCAACGTCCTGACTTTC.

This clonotype was found once. This chain links TRBV11-3 with TRBJ2-7; D is uncertain. The ends were cut back, 5 bases at V and 3 bases at J, with 14 bases in the middle. CDR1 and CDR2 from the germline V gene are SGHNT and YENEEA. The CDR3 sequence is 14 residues long. The CDR3 DNA reads as TGTGCCAGCAGCCTTCCGGAGACCTTCTACGAGCAGTACTTC. Protein sequence: CASSLPETFYEQYF.